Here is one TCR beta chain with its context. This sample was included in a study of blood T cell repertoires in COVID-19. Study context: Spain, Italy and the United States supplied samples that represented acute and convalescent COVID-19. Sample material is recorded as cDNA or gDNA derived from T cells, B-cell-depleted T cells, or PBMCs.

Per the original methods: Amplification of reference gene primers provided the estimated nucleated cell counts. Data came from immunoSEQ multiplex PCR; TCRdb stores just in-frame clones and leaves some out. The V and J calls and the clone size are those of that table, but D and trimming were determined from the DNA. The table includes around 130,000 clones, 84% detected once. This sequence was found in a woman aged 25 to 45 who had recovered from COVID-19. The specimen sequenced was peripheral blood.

CDR3 loop: CASRGAGNEQYF. The CDR3 DNA follows: TGCGCCAGCAGAGGGGCGGGAAACGAGCAGTACTTC. This rearrangement joins TRBV5-1 to TRBJ2-7; D might be TRBD2 (6 bases). V dropped 5 bases and J dropped 5 bases, with 11 bases sitting between them. Germline V CDR1 and CDR2: SGHRS, YFSETQ. The CDR3 spans 12 residues. The full variable domain, in which reference TRBV5-1 and TRBJ2-7 provide the parts outside the CDR3, is KAGVTQTPRYLIKTRGQQVTLSCSPISGHRSVSWYQQTPGQGLQFLFEYFSETQRNKGNFPGRFSGRQFSNSRSEMNVSTLELGDSALYLCASRGAGNEQYFGPGTRLTVT.